This passage covers 14 T cell receptor beta chains from one sample sequenced in a study of early T cells in non-severe SARS-CoV-2 infection. MiXCR was run by TCRdb on the 5' RACE reads, yielding one entry per CDR3 protein. The sample lists tens of thousands of distinct CDR3 sequences, 4.9% seen once, with under 6.5% in the top ten. The sample was whole blood. The source of these receptors is an adult who was a healthcare worker with PCR-confirmed SARS-CoV-2 infection or an uninfected control (not recorded which).

This clonotype was counted many times. The chain joins TRBV11-3 to TRBJ2-3, with 8 bases lining up with TRBD1. This CDR3 contains 15 residues. CDR1 SGHNT and CDR2 YENEEA come from the germline V gene. Trimming took 5 bases from V and 1 from J; bases not matched to a gene: 5. CDR3 in amino acids: CASSPRTGRTDTQYF. The CDR3 DNA is TGTGCCAGCAGCCCTCGGACAGGGCGCACAGATACGCAGTATTTT. The variable domain in full, completed from reference TRBV11-3 and TRBJ2-3, reads EAGVVQSPRYKIIEKKQPVAFWCNPISGHNTLYWYLQNLGQGPELLIRYENEEAVDDSQLPKDRFSAERLKGVDSTLKIQPAELGDSAVYLCASSPRTGRTDTQYFGPGTRLTVL.

This clonotype was observed at least ten times. V gene TRBV28 combines with J gene TRBJ2-5, with 11 bases identical to TRBD2. This CDR3 is 14 amino acids long. The germline V gene encodes CDR1 MDHEN and CDR2 SYDVKM. The J segment lost 7 bases and the V segment lost 5 bases, leaving 6 bases of the junction unmatched. The CDR3 reads CASSATSGSVTQYF. In DNA form, the CDR3 reads TGTGCCAGCAGTGCTACTAGCGGGAGTGTGACCCAGTACTTC.

In its sample, this clonotype was seen a few times. The rearrangement uses TRBV4-1 and TRBJ1-5, with unresolved D. Germline CDR1 reads MGHRA; CDR2 reads YSYEKL. V lost 4 bases, J lost 0 bases, and 16 bases lay in between. This CDR3 has 17 amino acids. Here the CDR3 reads CASSPLAGGVSNQPQHF. The CDR3 bases are TGCGCCAGCAGCCCCCTGGCGGGTGGGGTTAGCAATCAGCCCCAGCATTTT.

This clonotype was seen repeatedly, ten times or more. The chain is built from TRBV20-1 and TRBJ1-1; a weak D match, TRBD1 (5 bases). The V gene's germline CDR1 is DFQATT and CDR2 SNEGSKA (reference sequence). Trimming took 3 bases from V and 4 from J, leaving 12 bases between them. This CDR3 contains 13 residues. The CDR3 loop reads CSASVRGGTEAFF. The DNA for the CDR3 is TGCAGTGCTAGTGTCCGGGGCGGCACTGAAGCTTTCTTT.

This clonotype was detected only a few times. The chain uses TRBV7-9 and TRBJ2-3; D is ambiguous. V lost 2 bases and J lost 4, with 7 bases in between. The CDR3 has 13 amino acids. Germline assignment: CDR1 SEHNR and CDR2 FQNEAQ (reference sequence). In DNA form, the CDR3 reads TGTGCCAGCAGCTTAAGCCCATCAGATACGCAGTATTTT. This codes for CASSLSPSDTQYF.

The V call is TRBV20-1, the J call TRBJ2-7; TRBD2 aligns across 9 bases. From germline, CDR1 is DFQATT and CDR2 SNEGSKA (reference sequence). Trimming took 6 bases from V and 1 from J; bases not matched to a gene: 7. The CDR3 spans 14 residues. CDR3 bases: TGCAGTGCGACCGGGACTAGCCGTTCCTACGAGCAGTACTTC. It codes for CSATGTSRSYEQYF.

The chain links TRBV30 to TRBJ1-1; D is undetermined. The V gene's germline CDR1 is GTSNPN and CDR2 SVGIG (reference sequence). The CDR3 spans 13 residues. V dropped 4 bases and J dropped 8 bases, with 17 bases sitting between them. The CDR3 sequence is CAWKTASAGEAFF. The DNA of the CDR3 is TGTGCCTGGAAAACTGCTAGTGCTGGGGAAGCTTTCTTT.

In this sample, this clonotype turned up a few times. V gene TRBV24-1 combines with J gene TRBJ2-3; 11 bases are a match to TRBD2. This CDR3 has 16 residues. With V trimmed by 4 bases and J by 8 bases, 10 bases remained unmatched. Germline V gene data show CDR1 as KGHDR and CDR2 as SFDVKD. DNA of the CDR3: TGTGCCACCAGTGACGCGACTAGCGGGGAGTATGGTACGCAGTATTTT. Translated: CATSDATSGEYGTQYF.

This clonotype was counted a few times. V gene TRBV20-1 combines with J gene TRBJ2-1; 8 bases agree with TRBD2. Germline V gene data show CDR1 as DFQATT and CDR2 as SNEGSKA (reference sequence). J lost 4 bases, V lost 6 bases, and 11 bases had no gene match. The CDR3 is 15 amino acids. The CDR3 nucleotides are TGCAGTGCCCGAGGCGGTAGCGGGATATACAATGAGCAGTTCTTC. This gives the protein CSARGGSGIYNEQFF.

This clonotype was seen a handful of times. The rearrangement uses TRBV7-9 and TRBJ1-1; 7 bases are shared with TRBD1. Trimming removed 3 bases from V and 0 bases from J; junction bases left unmatched: 16. CDR3 size: 19 residues. The germline V gene encodes CDR1 SEHNR and CDR2 FQNEAQ (reference sequence). The CDR3 bases are TGTGCCAGCAGCTTCGTCCGGGACAGAAGGTGTTTAATGAACACTGAAGCTTTCTTT. This codes for CASSFVRDRRCLMNTEAFF.

The chain carries TRBV4-3 and TRBJ2-7; D unclear. CDR3 length equals 13 residues. Germline loops: CDR1 LGHNA, CDR2 YSLEER. V lost 0 bases and J lost 3, with 6 bases in between. CDR3 nucleotide sequence: TGCGCCAGCAGCCAAGATGTACGCTACGAGCAGTACTTC. Translating it yields CASSQDVRYEQYF.

The V and J genes are TRBV6-5 and TRBJ1-2, with a weak D call TRBD1 (6 bases). The ends were cut back, 5 bases at V and 8 bases at J, with 9 bases in the middle. This CDR3 has 11 amino acids. Germline CDR1 MNHEY, CDR2 SVGAGI. CDR3 nucleotides: TGTGCCAGCAGTACCGGACAGGGCTACACCTTC. Translation: CASSTGQGYTF.

This clonotype was counted many times. CDR3 in amino acids: CSVEGARSSSSYNEQFF. In DNA, the CDR3 is TGCAGCGTTGAGGGGGCCAGGTCTTCTTCCTCCTACAATGAGCAGTTCTTC. The V and J genes are TRBV29-1 and TRBJ2-1; a weak D match, TRBD1 (6 bases). Germline V CDR1 and CDR2: SQVTM, ANQGSEA. Trimming pared 3 bases from V and 0 bases from J, leaving 18 bases between. The CDR3 is 17 amino acids.

Comments on this clonotype: Sequence at one end of the junction differs from germline and may be a read error. The rearrangement joins TRBV7-2 to TRBJ2-7; TRBD1 might be the D (5 bases). Germline CDR1 and CDR2: SGHTA and FQGNSA. The CDR3 consists of 13 residues. CDR3 sequence reads: CASSYRRNYEQYF. CDR3 DNA sequence: TGTGCCAGCAGTTACAGGAGAAACTACGAGCAGTACTTT.